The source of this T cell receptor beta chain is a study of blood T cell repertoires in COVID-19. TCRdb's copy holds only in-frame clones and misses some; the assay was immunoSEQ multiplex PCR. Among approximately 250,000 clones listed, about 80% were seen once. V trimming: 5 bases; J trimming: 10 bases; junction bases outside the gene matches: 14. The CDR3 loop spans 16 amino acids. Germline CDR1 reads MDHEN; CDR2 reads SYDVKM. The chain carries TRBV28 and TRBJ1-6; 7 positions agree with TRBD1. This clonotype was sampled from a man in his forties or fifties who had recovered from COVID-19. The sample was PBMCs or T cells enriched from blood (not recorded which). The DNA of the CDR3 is TGTGCCAGCAGTGAAACAGGGGAAATGCTCTGGTCACCCCTCCACTTT. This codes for CASSETGEMLWSPLHF.